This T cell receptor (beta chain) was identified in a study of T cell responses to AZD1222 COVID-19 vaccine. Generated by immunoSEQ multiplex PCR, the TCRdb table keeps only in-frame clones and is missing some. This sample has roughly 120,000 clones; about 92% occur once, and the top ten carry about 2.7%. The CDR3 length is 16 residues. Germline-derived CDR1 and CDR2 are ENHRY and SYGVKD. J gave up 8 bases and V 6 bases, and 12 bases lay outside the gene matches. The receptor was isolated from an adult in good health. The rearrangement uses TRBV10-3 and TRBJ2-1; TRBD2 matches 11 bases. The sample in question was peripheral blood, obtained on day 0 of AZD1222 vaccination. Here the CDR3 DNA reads TGTGCCATCAGACAATCCGGGACTAGCGGAGGGGATGAGCAGTTCTTC. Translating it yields CAIRQSGTSGGDEQFF.